This T cell receptor beta chain was found in a study of CD8 T cells in ankylosing spondylitis. A few counts support this clonotype. TCRdb analysed the 5' RACE reads with MiXCR anew, one entry per CDR3 protein. The data hold just under 350,000 distinct CDR3 sequences, with around 15% observed a single time. The receptor was derived from a male donor with ankylosing spondylitis or in good health (not recorded which). Sequences were obtained from blood, either unsorted or a sorted T cell fraction (not recorded which).

The CDR3 region has the DNA TGTGCCAGCAGCTTTACGGCAACCCAGGGCCCCCTTGGGACAGATACGCAGTATTTT. It specifies CASSFTATQGPLGTDTQYF. The chain couples TRBV11-1 to TRBJ2-3; possible D gene TRBD1, 5 bases. This CDR3 is built from 19 residues. Between the trimmed V and J ends, which lost 3 bases and 3 bases, there was a span of 25 bases. Germline CDR1 reads SGHAT; CDR2 reads FQDESV (reference sequence).